The text below deals with one TCR beta chain. The antigen remains undetermined. Repertoires were generated with immunoSEQ multiplex PCR, while TCRdb's copy carries only in-frame clones and drops some. Altogether around 2,000,000 clones are present, about 95% being singletons, with the ten largest covering roughly 1%. V lost 3 bases, J lost 5 bases, and 3 bases stayed unmatched. Looked up from germline, CDR1 is LNHDA and CDR2 is SQIVND (reference sequence). The CDR3 runs 14 residues. The data were taken from a study of shared clonotypes between healthy human individuals. Study-wide findings and caveats: Larger richness was generally estimated for naive than memory subsets.

Naive CD8 cells lacked CD45RO and underwent positive selection for CCR7, leaving out terminally differentiated effector memory CD45RA+ cells. The V call is TRBV19, the J call TRBJ2-1; the match to TRBD2 covers 8 bases. The sequencing sample was made of naive CD8+ T cells sorted from blood. This TCR was recovered from a man between 18 and 29 years old in good health. Here the CDR3 DNA reads TGTGCCAGTAGTATTACTAGCGGCAACAATGAGCAGTTCTTC. It yields the protein CASSITSGNNEQFF.